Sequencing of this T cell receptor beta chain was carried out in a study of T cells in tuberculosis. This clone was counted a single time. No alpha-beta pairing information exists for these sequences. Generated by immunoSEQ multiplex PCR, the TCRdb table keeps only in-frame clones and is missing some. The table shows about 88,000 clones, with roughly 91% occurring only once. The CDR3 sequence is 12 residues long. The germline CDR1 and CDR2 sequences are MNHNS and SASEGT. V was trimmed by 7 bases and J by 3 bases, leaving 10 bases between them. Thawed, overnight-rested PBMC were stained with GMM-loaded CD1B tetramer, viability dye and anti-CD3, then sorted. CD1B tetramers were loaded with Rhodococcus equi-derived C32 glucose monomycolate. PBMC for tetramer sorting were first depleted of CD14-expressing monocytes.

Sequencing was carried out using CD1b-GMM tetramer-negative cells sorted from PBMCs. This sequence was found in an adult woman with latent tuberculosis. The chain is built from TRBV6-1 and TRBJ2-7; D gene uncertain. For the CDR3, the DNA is TGTGCCAGCACCAGGTTTAGCTACGAGCAGTACTTC. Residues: CASTRFSYEQYF.